A single sample gave rise to the 6 T cell receptor beta chains below, sequenced in a study of cytomegalovirus exposure and HLA in healthy donors. The primer mix had 60 Vbeta and 13 Jbeta primers. Sequencing was performed with immunoSEQ multiplex PCR; in TCRdb, only in-frame clones are kept and a portion is missing. Of around 68,000 clones listed, about 85% are singletons. The sample consisted of PBMCs. All receptors derive from a female donor in good health and CMV-seronegative.

CDR3 region: CASKDPGEEGYTF. CDR3 in DNA: TGTGCCAGCAAGGACCCGGGGGAGGAGGGCTACACCTTC. This rearrangement joins TRBV5-5 to TRBJ1-2; TRBD1 is a possible D gene (5 bases). Germline assignment: CDR1 SGHKS and CDR2 YYEKEE (reference sequence). This CDR3 region has 13 residues. Trimming took off 6 bases at V and 8 bases at J, with 17 bases between the two ends.

The chain combines TRBV9 with TRBJ2-7; D perhaps matches TRBD2 (6 bases). Trimming took 0 bases from V and 5 from J, leaving 12 bases between them. This CDR3 comprises 14 residues. Germline V gene sequence: CDR1 SGDLS, CDR2 YYNGEE. The CDR3 DNA reads TGTGCCAGCAGCGTAGCGGGAGCGAACCACGAGCAGTACTTC. It yields the protein CASSVAGANHEQYF. The full variable domain, in which reference TRBV9 and TRBJ2-7 provide the parts outside the CDR3, is DSGVTQTPKHLITATGQRVTLRCSPRSGDLSVYWYQQSLDQGLQFLIQYYNGEERAKGNILERFSAQQFPDLHSELNLSSLELGDSALYFCASSVAGANHEQYFGPGTRLTVT.

The genes are TRBV21-1 and TRBJ1-4; the table's D call, TRBD1, was not checked against the DNA. TRBV21-1 corresponds to a pseudogene. The length of the CDR3 is 15 residues. For the CDR3, the DNA is TGTGCCAGCCGCCGAGGACAGGGGGCGTCGGAAAAACTGTTTTTT. Translating gives CASRRGQGASEKLFF.

V gene TRBV7-2 combines with J gene TRBJ1-5; 11 nucleotides align to TRBD1. J was trimmed by 7 bases and V by 2 bases; bases with no gene match: 10. Germline V lookup: CDR1 SGHTA, CDR2 FQGNSA. The CDR3 length is 17 residues. This chain's CDR3 is CASSLSGTGGREQPQHF. Here the CDR3 DNA reads TGTGCCAGCAGCTTATCAGGGACAGGGGGTCGGGAACAGCCCCAGCATTTT. The variable domain in full, completed from reference TRBV7-2 and TRBJ1-5, reads GAGVSQSPSNKVTEKGKDVELRCDPISGHTALYWYRQSLGQGLEFLIYFQGNSAPDKSGLPSDRFSAERTGGSVSTLTIQRTQQEDSAVYLCASSLSGTGGREQPQHFGDGTRLSIL.

This chain joins TRBV28 and TRBJ1-2, with D tentatively TRBD1 (6 bases). Germline values: CDR1 MDHEN, CDR2 SYDVKM. CDR3 length: 18 residues. V shed 10 bases and J shed 4 bases, with 31 bases lying between them. Here the CDR3 reads CATGPPLTGIPFSYGYTF. In DNA form, the CDR3 reads TGTGCCACCGGTCCTCCATTAACAGGGATCCCGTTTAGCTATGGCTACACCTTC.

V gene TRBV9 combines with J gene TRBJ2-1; tentative D call: TRBD2 (5 bases). V shed 0 bases and J shed 5 bases, with 9 bases lying between them. The CDR3 length is 14 residues. Germline V lookup: CDR1 SGDLS, CDR2 YYNGEE. This CDR3 is CASSVDPSNNEQFF. The CDR3 DNA reads as TGTGCCAGCAGCGTAGATCCTAGCAACAATGAGCAGTTCTTC.